Listed below are T cell receptor beta chains from one sample, sequenced in a study of OX40 agonist ivuxolimab in advanced cancers. Repertoires were generated with immunoSEQ multiplex PCR, while TCRdb's copy carries only in-frame clones and drops some. This table has around 84,000 clones, 75% to 95% appearing once. Specimen: CD4+ or CD8+ T cells sorted from blood, collected in a trial of the OX40 agonist ivuxolimab. These receptors originate from an adult with an advanced solid tumor such as melanoma, head and neck, liver or kidney cancer. CDR3s include the opening cysteine and the closing phenylalanine or tryptophan.

V gene: TRBV7-2; J gene: TRBJ2-3; CDR3 protein: CASSFTDTQYF
V gene: TRBV5-6; J gene: TRBJ2-7; CDR3 protein: CASSYSGGNFYEQYF
V gene: TRBV6-5; J gene: TRBJ1-2; CDR3 protein: CASSYSFQGRLGYTF
V gene: TRBV9; J gene: TRBJ1-2; CDR3 protein: CASSVGVGLNYGYTF
V gene: TRBV28; J gene: TRBJ2-7; CDR3 protein: CASRAGQGWNEQYF
V gene: TRBV19; J gene: TRBJ2-3; CDR3 protein: CASSQGAVTDTQYF
V gene: TRBV19; J gene: TRBJ1-5; CDR3 protein: CASSIGQNNQPQHF
V gene: TRBV6-1; J gene: TRBJ1-5; CDR3 protein: CCPKPQHF
V gene: TRBV19; J gene: TRBJ1-3; CDR3 protein: CASSIDSSGNTIYF
V gene: TRBV6-1; J gene: TRBJ1-1; CDR3 protein: CASSATVNTEAFF
V gene: TRBV5-1; J gene: TRBJ2-5; CDR3 protein: CASALMDTQETQYF
V gene: TRBV4-1; J gene: TRBJ1-5; CDR3 protein: CASSQDRNVNQPQHF
V gene: TRBV25-1; J gene: TRBJ2-7; CDR3 protein: CASSEGGASDTYEQYF
V gene: TRBV4-3; J gene: TRBJ1-2; CDR3 protein: CASSQDWGTDSDYGYTF
V gene: TRBV18; J gene: TRBJ2-1; CDR3 protein: CASSLGLGGYNEQFF
V gene: TRBV7-9; J gene: TRBJ1-1; CDR3 protein: CASSSPGQGGLTEAFF
V gene: TRBV7-9; J gene: TRBJ1-1; CDR3 protein: CASSLGQNTEAFF
V gene: TRBV7-2; J gene: TRBJ2-1; CDR3 protein: CASSLGAGGINEQFF
V gene: TRBV13; J gene: TRBJ2-5; CDR3 protein: CASSLTETQYF
V gene: TRBV14; J gene: TRBJ2-7; CDR3 protein: CASSQQGEQYF
V gene: TRBV4-2; J gene: TRBJ1-1; CDR3 protein: CASSWGQHTEAFF
V gene: TRBV7-3; J gene: TRBJ2-6; CDR3 protein: CASGLAGANVLTF
V gene: TRBV19; J gene: TRBJ1-1; CDR3 protein: CASSSRRGNTEAFF
V gene: TRBV6-5; J gene: TRBJ2-7; CDR3 protein: CASSYSGQISEQYF
V gene: TRBV5-1; J gene: TRBJ2-2; CDR3 protein: CASSLAQVEPTGELFF
V gene: TRBV5-1; J gene: TRBJ2-5; CDR3 protein: CASHGEETQYF
V gene: TRBV7-9; J gene: TRBJ2-3; CDR3 protein: CASSRRGTSGSDTQYF
V gene: TRBV28; J gene: TRBJ2-7; CDR3 protein: CASSLSWTGFLEQYF
V gene: TRBV29-1; J gene: TRBJ2-5; CDR3 protein: CSVARQGDRQETQYF